These T cell receptor beta chains were read from a single sample in a study of blood T cells in healthy people across ages. A single record per CDR3 protein comes from TCRdb applying MiXCR to the 5' RACE reads. Of about 1 million distinct CDR3 sequences listed, 20% to 25% are singletons. This same sample was also taken into another study, of T cells of mothers and their children.

Sequencing was done on a sample of blood. All receptors come from a girl aged 2 to 9 in good health. CDR3s include the opening cysteine and the closing phenylalanine or tryptophan. The order of the fields is D gene, J gene, V gene, CDR3 protein. The D gene is left open where the match is weak.

NA TRBJ2-5 TRBV20-1 CSATPSKTQETQYF
NA TRBJ2-7 TRBV6-5 CASGTVQYEQYF
TRBD2 TRBJ2-7 TRBV6-5 CASSPGASGSEQYF
NA TRBJ2-4 TRBV5-5 CASSPWAPAKNIQYF
NA TRBJ2-1 TRBV7-9 CASSQSRASSYNEQFF
NA TRBJ2-7 TRBV4-3 CASSQGRGEQYF
NA TRBJ2-6 TRBV29-1 CSVGASGANVLTF
NA TRBJ2-3 TRBV4-1 CASSPFVQVGKDTQYF
NA TRBJ2-2 TRBV6-2/TRBV6-3 CASSLTHGGVFTGELFF
TRBD2 TRBJ2-1 TRBV12-3/TRBV12-4 CASSLTSGNEQFF
NA TRBJ1-5 TRBV27 CASSGASNQPQHF
NA TRBJ1-2 TRBV6-1 CASSDSFSGYTF
NA TRBJ2-5 TRBV6-5 CASSYRGVSQETQYF
NA TRBJ1-4 TRBV28 CASLEGSNEKLFF
TRBD2 TRBJ2-3 TRBV19 CASKFAGDRDTQYF